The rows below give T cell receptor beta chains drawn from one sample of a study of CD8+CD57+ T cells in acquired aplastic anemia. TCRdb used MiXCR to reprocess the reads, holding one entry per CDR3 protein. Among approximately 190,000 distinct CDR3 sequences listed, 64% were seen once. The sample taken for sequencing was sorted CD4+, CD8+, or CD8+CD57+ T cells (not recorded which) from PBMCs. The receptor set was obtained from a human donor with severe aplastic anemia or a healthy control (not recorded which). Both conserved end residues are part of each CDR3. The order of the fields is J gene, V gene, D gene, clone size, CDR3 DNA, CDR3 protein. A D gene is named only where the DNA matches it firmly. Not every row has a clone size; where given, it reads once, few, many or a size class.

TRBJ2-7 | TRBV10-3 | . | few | TGTGCCATCAGTGAGCGGACACAGCTTGGGTACGAGCAGTACTTC | CAISERTQLGYEQYF
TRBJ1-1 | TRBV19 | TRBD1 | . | TGTGCCAGTAGTATAGATCGACAGGGGAGGACTGAAGCTTTCTTT | CASSIDRQGRTEAFF
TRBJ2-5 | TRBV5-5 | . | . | TGTGCCAGCAGCTTGGATAGCAGGGTGGGTCCGTTACTAGAGACCCAGTACTTC | CASSLDSRVGPLLETQYF
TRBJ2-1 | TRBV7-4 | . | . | TGTGCCAGCAGCACAAGCGCCTTAGGGAACCCCTACAATGAGCAGTTCTTC | CASSTSALGNPYNEQFF
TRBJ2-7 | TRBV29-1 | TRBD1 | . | TGCAGCGTACGGGACAGCCACTACGAGCAGTACTTC | CSVRDSHYEQYF
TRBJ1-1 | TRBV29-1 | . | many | TGCAGCGGGGGGTGGGGCGGTGAAGCTTTCTTT | CSGGWGGEAFF
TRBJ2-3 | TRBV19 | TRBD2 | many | TGTGCCAGTAGTATCAGAAGGGAGCGGGGCAACACAGATACGCAGTATTTT | CASSIRRERGNTDTQYF
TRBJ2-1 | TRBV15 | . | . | TGTGCCACCAGCAGAGTAAGGGGAGTGAATGAGCAGTTCTTC | CATSRVRGVNEQFF
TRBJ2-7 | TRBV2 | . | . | TGTGCCAGCCGCCGGACAGTAATAGTCTCCGAGCAGTACTTC | CASRRTVIVSEQYF
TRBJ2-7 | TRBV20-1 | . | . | TGCAGTGCTAGTCGGGGCAGGCTCGAGCAGTACTTC | CSASRGRLEQYF
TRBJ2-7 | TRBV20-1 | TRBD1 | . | TGCAGTGCTAGTGTGGGACAGCGTACCTACGAGCAGTACTTC | CSASVGQRTYEQYF
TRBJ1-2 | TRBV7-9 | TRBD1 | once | TGTGCCAGCAGATATACCGGGACAGATGGCTACACCTTC | CASRYTGTDGYTF
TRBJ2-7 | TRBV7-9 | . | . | TGTGCCAGCAGCCCTGGTGGGAGCGGCGTTCCAAAGCAGTACTTC | CASSPGGSGVPKQYF
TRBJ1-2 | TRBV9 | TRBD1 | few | TGTGCCAGCAGCGTCCCTGGGGACAGTGGCTACACCTTC | CASSVPGDSGYTF
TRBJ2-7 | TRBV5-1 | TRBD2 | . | TGCGCCAGCAGCTTCGGGCTGGGGGGGTCCTACGAGCAGTACTTC | CASSFGLGGSYEQYF
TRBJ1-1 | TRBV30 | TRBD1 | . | TGTGCCTCCGGGACAGCTTCTGAAGCTTTCTTT | CASGTASEAFF